This record covers a single TCR beta chain. The target antigen is unknown. The CDR3 runs 14 residues. The V gene lost 2 bases and the J gene lost 9 bases, with 14 bases spanning the gap. Germline V lookup: CDR1 MNHNS, CDR2 SASEGT. The data belong to a study of cytomegalovirus exposure and HLA in healthy donors. Findings and caveats of the study: The authors listed 180 or so TCR beta chains as cytomegalovirus-associated.

The table came from immunoSEQ multiplex PCR; TCRdb's copy has only in-frame clones and leaves some out. Of 300,000 to 400,000 clones listed, roughly 90% were seen once; the top ten hold roughly 0.96%. The specimen was PBMCs. The V call is TRBV6-1, the J call TRBJ1-5, with TRBD1 as a possible D gene (5 bases). This sequence originates from a man aged 30-40 years in good health and CMV-seronegative. CDR3: CASSELRDKGPQHF. The CDR3 nucleotides read TGTGCCAGCAGTGAACTCAGGGATAAGGGGCCCCAGCATTTT.